This T cell receptor (beta chain) stems from a study of blood T cells in healthy people across ages. Combining a sample-barcoded 5' primer with a J-beta primer mix, a second PCR ran for 7 to 11 cycles. A single record per CDR3 protein comes from TCRdb applying MiXCR to the 5' RACE reads. The sample includes roughly 1,700,000 distinct CDR3 sequences, roughly 27% of them seen just once. V trimming: 0 bases; J trimming: 2 bases; junction bases outside the gene matches: 3. CDR3 length: 15 amino acids. Germline CDR1 reads SGHTA; CDR2 reads FQGTGA. What was sequenced was blood. The rearrangement joins TRBV7-3 to TRBJ2-7; 8 bases line up with TRBD2. The TCR was taken from a woman under 40 in good health. Written as DNA, the CDR3 is TGTGCCAGCAGCTTAACGCGGGGGGAGGCCTACGAGCAGTACTTC. Its translation is CASSLTRGEAYEQYF. Supplemented by reference TRBV7-3 and TRBJ2-7, the full variable domain reads GAGVSQTPSNKVTEKGKYVELRCDPISGHTALYWYRQSLGQGPEFLIYFQGTGAADDSGLPNDRFFAVRPEGSVSTLKIQRTERGDSAVYLCASSLTRGEAYEQYFGPGTRLTVT.